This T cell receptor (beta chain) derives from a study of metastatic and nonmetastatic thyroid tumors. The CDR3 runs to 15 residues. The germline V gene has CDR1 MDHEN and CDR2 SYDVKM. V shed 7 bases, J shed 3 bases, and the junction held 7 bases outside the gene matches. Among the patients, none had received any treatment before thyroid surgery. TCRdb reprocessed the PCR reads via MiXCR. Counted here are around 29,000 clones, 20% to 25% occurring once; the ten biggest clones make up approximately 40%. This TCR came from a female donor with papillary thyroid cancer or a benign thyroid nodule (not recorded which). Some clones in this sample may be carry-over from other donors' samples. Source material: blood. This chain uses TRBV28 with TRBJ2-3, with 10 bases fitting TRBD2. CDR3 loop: CASTLTSGETDTQYF. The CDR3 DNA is TGTGCCAGCACCCTTACTAGCGGGGAAACAGATACGCAGTATTTT.